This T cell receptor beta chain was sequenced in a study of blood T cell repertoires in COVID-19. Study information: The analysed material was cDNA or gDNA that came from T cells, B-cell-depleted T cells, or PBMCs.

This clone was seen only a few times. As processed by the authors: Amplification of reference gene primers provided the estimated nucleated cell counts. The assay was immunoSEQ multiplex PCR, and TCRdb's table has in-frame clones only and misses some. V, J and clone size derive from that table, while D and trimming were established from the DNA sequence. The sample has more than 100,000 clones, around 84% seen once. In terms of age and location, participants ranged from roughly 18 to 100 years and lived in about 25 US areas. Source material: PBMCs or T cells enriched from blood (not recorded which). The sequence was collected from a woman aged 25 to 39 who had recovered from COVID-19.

CDR3: CASRPQGTDTQYF. In nucleotides, the CDR3 is TGTGCCAGCAGACCCCAGGGCACAGATACGCAGTATTTT. This chain joins TRBV28 and TRBJ2-3; D unresolved. The V gene lost 6 bases and the J gene lost 1 base, with 8 bases spanning the gap. This CDR3 is built from 13 residues. Germline assignment: CDR1 MDHEN and CDR2 SYDVKM.